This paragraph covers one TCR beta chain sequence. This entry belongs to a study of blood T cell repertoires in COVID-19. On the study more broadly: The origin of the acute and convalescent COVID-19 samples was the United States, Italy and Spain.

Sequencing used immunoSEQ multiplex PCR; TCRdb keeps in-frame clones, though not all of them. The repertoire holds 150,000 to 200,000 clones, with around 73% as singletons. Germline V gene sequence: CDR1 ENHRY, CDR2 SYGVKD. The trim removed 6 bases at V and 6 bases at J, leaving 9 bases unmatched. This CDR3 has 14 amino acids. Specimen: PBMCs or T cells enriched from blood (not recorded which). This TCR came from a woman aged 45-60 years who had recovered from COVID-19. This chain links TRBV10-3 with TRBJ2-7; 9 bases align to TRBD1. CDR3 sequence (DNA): TGTGCCATCAGGAAAACAGGGGGCGAAGGCGAGCAGTACTTC. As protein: CAIRKTGGEGEQYF.